Listed below are T cell receptor beta chains from one sample, sequenced in a study of STAT5B mutations in CD4+ large granular lymphocyte leukemia. Profiled with immunoSEQ multiplex PCR; TCRdb holds only in-frame clones, not every one. The table has roughly 36,000 clones, 69% seen once. The sample was CD4+ T cells from blood buffy coats. Receptor source: a human donor in good health. CDR3s include the opening cysteine and the closing phenylalanine or tryptophan. Fields, in order: clone size, D gene, J gene, V gene, CDR3 protein, CDR3 DNA. D genes are given only for firm matches. Size tells how often a clone was seen (once, few, many) or the class of an expanded clone, and some rows leave it out.

- | TRBD2 | TRBJ2-7 | TRBV6-5 | CASSPPSGGAEEQYF | TGTGCCAGCAGTCCACCTAGCGGGGGGGCGGAAGAGCAGTACTTC
- | - | TRBJ1-2 | TRBV15 | CATSRDQEPASYTF | TGTGCCACCAGCAGAGACCAGGAGCCTGCGAGCTACACCTTC
- | - | TRBJ2-6 | TRBV19 | CASSIESSGANVLTF | TGTGCCAGTAGTATTGAGTCCTCTGGGGCCAACGTCCTGACTTTC
- | - | TRBJ1-1 | TRBV2 | CASSEAGQGRTEAFF | TGTGCCAGCAGTGAAGCAGGGCAGGGGAGGACTGAAGCTTTCTTT
- | - | TRBJ1-5 | TRBV30 | CAWSRGFGNQPQHF | TGTGCCTGGAGTAGGGGTTTTGGCAATCAGCCCCAGCATTTT
few | TRBD2 | TRBJ2-3 | TRBV5-1 | CASSLVLAGARDTQYF | TGCGCCAGCAGCTTGGTACTAGCGGGGGCCAGGGATACGCAGTATTTT
- | - | TRBJ1-5 | TRBV25-1 | CASSEGNQPQHF | TGTGCCAGCAGTGAGGGGAATCAGCCCCAGCATTTT
- | TRBD1 | TRBJ1-3 | TRBV7-2 | CASSLRASGGTGPGNTIYF | TGTGCCAGCAGCTTAAGAGCGAGCGGGGGGACAGGGCCTGGAAACACCATATATTTT
- | TRBD1 | TRBJ2-5 | TRBV15 | CATSRGQGSGWAQYF | TGTGCCACCAGCAGAGGACAGGGGAGCGGATGGGCCCAGTACTTC
- | TRBD1 | TRBJ1-2 | TRBV7-2 | CASSFDRVANYGYTF | TGTGCCAGCAGCTTCGACAGGGTTGCAAACTATGGCTACACCTTC
- | TRBD2 | TRBJ2-3 | TRBV4-2 | CASSQGGLAWDTQYF | TGTGCCAGCAGCCAGGGGGGGTTAGCATGGGATACGCAGTATTTT
- | - | TRBJ2-4 | TRBV7-2 | CASSLGTNIQYF | TGTGCCAGCAGCTTAGGGACCAACATTCAGTACTTC
few | TRBD1 | TRBJ1-1 | TRBV14 | CASSQGTGVSEAFF | TGTGCCAGCAGCCAAGGGACAGGGGTGAGTGAAGCTTTCTTT
once | TRBD1 | TRBJ1-4 | TRBV29-1 | CSVTTGPGGNEKLFF | TGCAGCGTGACCACCGGACCAGGGGGCAACGAAAAACTGTTTTTT
- | TRBD1 | TRBJ1-2 | TRBV6-5 | CATTQGGGRSYGYTF | TGTGCCACCACCCAGGGGGGGGGAAGGAGCTATGGCTACACCTTC
few | TRBD1 | TRBJ2-1 | TRBV7-7 | CASSSPRTGGNEQFF | TGTGCCAGCAGCTCCCCCCGGACAGGGGGCAATGAGCAGTTCTTC
- | - | TRBJ2-2 | TRBV5-1 | CASSPRTVNTGELFF | TGCGCCAGCAGCCCCCGGACGGTGAACACCGGGGAGCTGTTTTTT
- | - | TRBJ2-3 | TRBV18 | CASSPVYGTDTQYF | TGTGCCAGCTCACCAGTATATGGGACAGATACGCAGTATTTT
- | - | TRBJ2-1 | TRBV7-2 | CASSFNGVEQFF | TGTGCCAGCAGCTTTAACGGGGTAGAGCAGTTCTTC
few | TRBD2 | TRBJ2-5 | TRBV4-3 | CASSHPTSGQETQYF | TGCGCCAGCAGCCATCCGACTAGCGGGCAAGAGACCCAGTACTTC
- | - | TRBJ1-2 | TRBV6-6 | CASRPTWFDGYTF | TGTGCCAGCAGACCGACATGGTTCGATGGCTACACCTTC
- | - | TRBJ2-2 | TRBV15 | CATSRDLVSPGELFF | TGTGCCACCAGCAGAGATCTCGTGAGTCCCGGGGAGCTGTTTTTT
few | - | TRBJ2-7 | TRBV10-1 | CASSSGSRNPYEQYF | TGCGCCAGCAGTTCCGGGTCTCGGAACCCCTACGAGCAGTACTTC
once | - | TRBJ1-2 | TRBV5-6 | CASSFSPEYGYTF | TGTGCCAGCAGCTTTTCCCCCGAGTATGGCTACACCTTC
- | TRBD2 | TRBJ2-3 | TRBV7-7 | CASSLALVLGGASTDTQYF | TGTGCCAGCAGCTTAGCCCTCGTACTCGGGGGGGCGAGCACAGATACGCAGTATTTT
- | TRBD1 | TRBJ2-7 | TRBV7-2 | CASSRGQVFYEQYF | TGTGCCAGCAGCCGGGGACAGGTATTCTACGAGCAGTACTTC
- | TRBD1 | TRBJ1-2 | TRBV6-5 | CASSYRGQINYGYTF | TGTGCCAGCAGTTACAGGGGACAGATTAACTATGGCTACACCTTC
- | - | TRBJ2-3 | TRBV15 | CATSAESYTSTDTQYF | TGTGCCACCAGCGCCGAATCATATACTAGCACAGATACGCAGTATTTT
- | TRBD2 | TRBJ2-5 | TRBV4-1 | CASSQESLGGGRETQYF | TGCGCCAGCAGCCAAGAATCTCTCGGGGGGGGGCGTGAGACCCAGTACTTC
- | TRBD1 | TRBJ1-2 | TRBV7-8 | CASSHRQGVNYGYTF | TGTGCCAGCAGCCATCGACAGGGAGTAAACTATGGCTACACCTTC
- | - | TRBJ1-4 | TRBV28 | CASSPLGAGVYEKLFF | TGTGCCAGCAGTCCTCTTGGGGCAGGGGTTTATGAAAAACTGTTTTTT
- | TRBD1 | TRBJ1-2 | TRBV7-2 | CASSPTGVGGYTF | TGTGCCAGCAGCCCCACAGGGGTCGGTGGCTACACCTTC
- | - | TRBJ2-2 | TRBV4-3 | CASSQSRGDGTGELFF | TGCGCCAGCAGCCAATCCAGGGGGGATGGCACCGGGGAGCTGTTTTTT
few | TRBD1 | TRBJ1-6 | TRBV10-1 | CASSWDRSSYNSPLHF | TGCGCCAGCAGTTGGGACAGGAGCTCCTATAATTCACCCCTCCACTTT
- | - | TRBJ1-1 | TRBV5-1 | CASSLAATLNTEAFF | TGCGCCAGCAGCTTGGCCGCGACCTTGAACACTGAAGCTTTCTTT
- | - | TRBJ2-2 | TRBV7-3 | CASSLGVSGELFF | TGTGCCAGCAGCTTAGGGGTTTCCGGGGAGCTGTTTTTT
- | - | TRBJ2-5 | TRBV7-9 | CASSYTGETQYF | TGTGCCAGCAGCTACACTGGAGAGACCCAGTACTTC
few | - | TRBJ2-2 | TRBV5-1 | CATRENTGELFF | TGCGCCACCAGAGAGAACACCGGGGAGCTGTTTTTT
- | TRBD1 | TRBJ2-7 | TRBV7-2 | CASSPRDRGFEQYF | TGTGCCAGCAGCCCCCGGGACAGGGGGTTCGAGCAGTACTTC
- | TRBD2 | TRBJ2-5 | TRBV6-5 | CASSYLGLGGKTQYF | TGTGCCAGCAGTTACCTGGGACTCGGGGGGAAGACCCAGTACTTC
- | TRBD1 | TRBJ2-5 | TRBV5-4 | CASSSPGQGVQETQYF | TGTGCCAGCAGCTCGCCGGGACAGGGGGTCCAAGAGACCCAGTACTTC
- | TRBD1 | TRBJ1-2 | TRBV5-1 | CASSSGQTGGTF | TGCGCCAGCAGCTCGGGTCAAACAGGGGGCACCTTC
- | TRBD1 | TRBJ2-7 | TRBV2 | CASSEALLYQTGTYEQYF | TGTGCCAGCAGTGAAGCTCTTCTCTATCAGACAGGGACCTACGAGCAGTACTTC
once | - | TRBJ2-1 | TRBV20-1 | CSATPAGEQFF | TGCAGTGCTACGCCCGCCGGTGAGCAGTTCTTC
- | - | TRBJ2-7 | TRBV5-1 | CASSLGWGAAYEQYF | TGCGCCAGCAGCTTGGGGTGGGGAGCGGCTTACGAGCAGTACTTC
- | - | TRBJ2-6 | TRBV2 | CASMVFDVLTF | TGTGCCAGCATGGTATTCGACGTCCTGACTTTC
- | TRBD2 | TRBJ2-5 | TRBV9 | CASSAGAGLAETQYF | TGTGCCAGCAGCGCTGGAGCGGGGTTGGCGGAGACCCAGTACTTC
few | - | TRBJ1-2 | TRBV30 | CAWFPQGLTNYGYTF | TGTGCCTGGTTTCCCCAGGGGTTAACTAACTATGGCTACACCTTC
- | - | TRBJ2-7 | TRBV6-6 | CASSYLAGNYEQYF | TGTGCCAGCAGTTACCTTGCGGGGAACTACGAGCAGTACTTC
- | - | TRBJ2-1 | TRBV7-9 | CASSLRASHNEQFF | TGTGCCAGCAGCTTAAGGGCCTCCCACAATGAGCAGTTCTTC
- | - | TRBJ1-2 | TRBV20-1 | CSARTQYGYTF | TGCAGTGCTAGAACCCAGTATGGCTACACCTTC
few | - | TRBJ2-7 | TRBV5-5 | CASSLETESSYEQYF | TGTGCCAGCAGCTTGGAGACTGAGAGCTCCTACGAGCAGTACTTC
- | TRBD2 | TRBJ2-7 | TRBV6-5 | CASSYHPSGEYEQYF | TGTGCCAGCAGTTACCATCCTAGCGGGGAGTACGAGCAGTACTTC
- | - | TRBJ2-2 | TRBV6-1 | CASSEYNPNTGELFF | TGTGCCAGCAGTGAATACAACCCCAACACCGGGGAGCTGTTTTTT
few | - | TRBJ1-2 | TRBV7-2 | CASSERIRGYTF | TGTGCCAGCAGCGAAAGAATTAGAGGCTACACCTTC
few | - | TRBJ1-1 | TRBV20-1 | CSARLNTEAFF | TGCAGTGCTCGACTGAACACTGAAGCTTTCTTT